Shown below are 26 T cell receptor beta chains from a single sample sequenced in a study of blood T cell repertoires in COVID-19 (TCRdb year 2020). The library relied on the immunoSEQ multiplex PCR assay. What TCRdb holds here is the immuneACCESS table cut down to in-frame rearrangements. Part of the clones is not present; checked against another copy, under half of the missing clones reflect an unresolved V gene, and the others are unexplained. The sample includes approximately 150,000 clones, with more than 65% observed a single time. The ten most abundant clones make up around 4% of the sample. Input material: peripheral blood. The origin of the receptors is a man in his sixties with acute or convalescent COVID-19.

The chain links TRBV9 to TRBJ2-2, with D tentatively TRBD1 (6 bases). This CDR3 region has 15 residues. CDR1 SGDLS and CDR2 YYNGEE come from the germline V gene. The V gene lost 4 bases and the J gene lost 5 bases, with 15 bases spanning the gap. The CDR3, as DNA: TGTGCCAGCAGCCTCCAGGGGCTGCGGACCGGGGAGCTGTTTTTT. It is translated as CASSLQGLRTGELFF.

The chain is built from TRBV5-5 and TRBJ1-2, with a tentative D call TRBD1 (5 bases). The length of the CDR3 is 14 residues. Germline V gene sequence: CDR1 SGHKS, CDR2 YYEKEE (reference sequence). V gave up 4 bases and J gave up 4 bases, with 14 bases separating them. CDR3 DNA: TGTGCCAGCAGCCGCGCGCAGGGTGGCTATGGCTACACCTTC. This translates into CASSRAQGGYGYTF.

Only a few counts were recorded for this clone. The chain links TRBV23-1 to TRBJ2-5, with D possibly being TRBD2 (7 bases). Being an ORF, TRBV23-1 has a function that is uncertain. This CDR3 is 13 amino acids long. Trimming left V 4 bases short and J 5 bases short, with 11 bases between. The DNA for the CDR3 is TGCGCCAGCAGTCTCGAGGGGGGGGAGACCCAGTACTTC. Its protein is CASSLEGGETQYF.

The chain employs TRBV5-1 and TRBJ1-6; TRBD1 matches 8 bases. This CDR3 contains 16 residues. Germline V CDR1 and CDR2: SGHRS, YFSETQ. After removal of 0 bases from V and 9 bases from J, the junction contained 8 bases not matched to a gene. The CDR3 DNA sequence: TGCGCCAGCAGCTTGGAGACAGGGGCTGAAGTTTCACCCCTCCACTTT. Residues: CASSLETGAEVSPLHF.

V gene TRBV28 combines with J gene TRBJ2-5; 8 bases fit TRBD1. J was trimmed by 4 bases and V by 5 bases; bases with no gene match: 12. CDR1 is MDHEN, CDR2 SYDVKM, per germline. The CDR3 totals 16 residues. This CDR3 is CASSVRQGAIGETQYF. The CDR3 DNA follows: TGTGCCAGCAGTGTGCGGCAGGGGGCGATCGGAGAGACCCAGTACTTC.

The CDR3, as DNA: TGTGCCAGCAGCCGGGACTACCGGAATGAGCAGTTCTTC. The encoded protein is CASSRDYRNEQFF. The rearrangement links TRBV11-3 to TRBJ2-1, with 7 bases matching TRBD2. The germline V gene has CDR1 SGHNT and CDR2 YENEEA. The length of the CDR3 is 13 residues. The V gene end was trimmed by 5 bases and the J gene end by 7 bases; junction bases not matched to a gene: 5.

This clone was seen a single time. This chain joins TRBV24-1 and TRBJ1-1, with TRBD1 identical over 7 bases. The germline gives CDR1 KGHDR, CDR2 SFDVKD. Trimming at V came to 12 bases and at J to 1 base, leaving 4 bases not matched to a gene. The CDR3 consists of 12 residues. CDR3 coding DNA: TGTGCCGTCCGACAGGGGAACACTGAAGCTTTCTTT. The encoded protein is CAVRQGNTEAFF.

The rearrangement uses TRBV2 and TRBJ2-7; 7 bases line up with TRBD2. With 2 bases clipped from V and 3 bases from J, the junction kept 7 bases outside the gene matches. The germline CDR1 and CDR2 sequences are SNHLY and FYNNEI. The CDR3 loop spans 15 amino acids. CDR3 amino acids: CASSELPGGGYEQYF. DNA of the CDR3: TGTGCCAGCAGTGAACTCCCAGGCGGGGGCTACGAGCAGTACTTC.

The chain uses TRBV9 and TRBJ2-3; possible D gene TRBD1, 5 bases. The V end lost 4 bases, the J end lost 0 bases, and 12 bases lay between the germline ends. The CDR3 runs 15 residues. The germline V gene encodes CDR1 SGDLS and CDR2 YYNGEE. CDR3 nucleotide sequence: TGTGCCAGCAGCCCCGCAGGGCCCAGCACAGATACGCAGTATTTT. It is translated as CASSPAGPSTDTQYF.

This clone was seen more than once but under ten times. Sequence at one end of the junction differs from germline and may be a read error. This rearrangement joins TRBV2 to TRBJ1-6, with a possible D match to TRBD1 (5 bases). The germline V gene has CDR1 SNHLY and CDR2 FYNNEI. The CDR3 totals 16 residues. This CDR3 reads CASSERVTAYSSPLHF. CDR3 nucleotide sequence: TGTGCCAGCAGTGAACGGGTGACAGCTTATAGTTCACCCCTCCACTTT.

The CDR3 DNA reads as TGTGCCAGCAGCTTACAGGGACTAGTAAGCGAGCAGTACTTC. Protein sequence: CASSLQGLVSEQYF. This chain joins TRBV11-2 and TRBJ2-7, with TRBD2 identical over 8 bases. J lost 6 bases, V lost 2 bases, and 6 bases had no gene match. Germline CDR1 and CDR2: SGHAT and FQNNGV. The CDR3 spans 14 residues.

This chain connects TRBV5-1 to TRBJ1-6; D is perhaps TRBD1 (6 bases). This CDR3 spans 15 amino acids. Trimming shortened V by 0 bases and J by 7 bases, and 11 bases separated the two germline ends. Germline CDR1 is SGHRS and CDR2 is YFSETQ. CDR3 coding DNA: TGCGCCAGCAGCTTGGCCGGGACACGGAATTCACCCCTCCACTTT. Translation: CASSLAGTRNSPLHF.

The V call is TRBV5-5, the J call TRBJ2-4; D remains unclear. V lost 2 bases, J lost 4 bases, and 7 bases lay in between. Looked up from germline, CDR1 is SGHKS and CDR2 is YYEKEE (reference sequence). The CDR3 covers 13 residues. Here the CDR3 reads CASSFDGKNIQYF. In nucleotides, the CDR3 is TGTGCCAGCAGCTTCGACGGGAAAAACATTCAGTACTTC.

The chain is built from TRBV10-3 and TRBJ2-7; TRBD1 agrees at 7 bases. Trimming at V came to 7 bases and at J to 2 bases, leaving 5 bases not matched to a gene. Germline loops: CDR1 ENHRY, CDR2 SYGVKD. The CDR3 totals 13 residues. The CDR3 spells CAITRDRTYEQYF. CDR3 DNA: TGTGCCATCACCCGGGACAGAACCTACGAGCAGTACTTC.

CDR3: CASSIAGGPHQPQHF. The CDR3 DNA reads as TGTGCCAGTAGTATAGCGGGGGGGCCCCATCAGCCCCAGCATTTT. The chain recombines TRBV19 with TRBJ1-5; D is possibly TRBD1 (6 bases). Germline loops: CDR1 LNHDA, CDR2 SQIVND (reference sequence). Trimming shortened V by 1 base and J by 5 bases, and 12 bases separated the two germline ends. The length of the CDR3 is 15 residues.

V usage is TRBV24-1 and J usage is TRBJ2-2, with TRBD2 matching 15 bases. V lost 4 bases, J lost 0 bases, and 5 bases stayed unmatched. Germline lookup yields CDR1 KGHDR and CDR2 SFDVKD. The CDR3 has 19 residues. The CDR3 here is CATSDPGLAGGANTGELFF. CDR3 nucleotide sequence: TGTGCCACCAGTGACCCGGGACTAGCGGGAGGCGCGAACACCGGGGAGCTGTTTTTT.

The rearrangement uses TRBV11-2 and TRBJ2-7, with 7 bases identical to TRBD2. The trim removed 4 bases at V and 4 bases at J, leaving 16 bases unmatched. There are 17 residues in the CDR3. Germline values: CDR1 SGHAT, CDR2 FQNNGV. The CDR3 reads CASSSNRGREIAYEQYF. The CDR3 nucleotides are TGTGCCAGCAGCTCCAACCGAGGGCGGGAGATCGCTTACGAGCAGTACTTC.

The CDR3 region has the DNA TGCGCCAGCAGCTTGGCGACAAACCAAGAGACCCAGTACTTC. Translating it yields CASSLATNQETQYF. This sequence joins TRBV5-1 and TRBJ2-5, with unresolved D. V lost 0 bases to trimming and J lost 0 bases, with 6 bases between them. The length of the CDR3 is 14 residues. Germline V lookup: CDR1 SGHRS, CDR2 YFSETQ.

There are a few counts of this clone. The V gene is TRBV7-9, the J gene TRBJ1-1, with TRBD1 matching over 12 bases. With 5 bases clipped from V and 6 bases from J, the junction kept 4 bases outside the gene matches. The CDR3 consists of 14 residues. Germline CDR1 and CDR2: SEHNR and FQNEAQ (reference sequence). The CDR3 region has the DNA TGTGCCAGCAGCGTGGGACAGGGGGCCCCTGAAGCTTTCTTT. Protein product: CASSVGQGAPEAFF. The full variable domain, its missing parts supplied by reference TRBV7-9 and TRBJ1-1, is DTGVSQNPRHKITKRGQNVTFRCDPISEHNRLYWYRQTLGQGPEFLTYFQNEAQLEKSRLLSDRFSAERPKGSFSTLEIQRTEQGDSAMYLCASSVGQGAPEAFFGQGTRLTVV.

V is TRBV10-1 and J is TRBJ2-2, with TRBD2 matching 11 bases. Losses at the gene ends were 5 bases for V and 7 bases for J; bases not matched to a gene: 6. The CDR3 totals 15 residues. Germline CDR1 WNHNN, CDR2 SYGVQD (reference sequence). DNA of the CDR3: TGCGCCAGCAGTAGACTAGCGGGAAGAGGCGGGGAGCTGTTTTTT. Translated, it gives CASSRLAGRGGELFF.

This chain connects TRBV28 to TRBJ1-6; TRBD1 is a possible D gene (5 bases). With 0 bases removed from V and 1 base from J, the gap between germline ends came to 7 bases. Germline CDR1 reads MDHEN; CDR2 reads SYDVKM. The CDR3 extends over 16 amino acids. The CDR3 loop reads CASSLWGGSYNSPLHF. The CDR3 DNA reads TGTGCCAGCAGTTTATGGGGGGGTTCCTATAATTCACCCCTCCACTTT.

This clone was found a few times. V gene TRBV6-2 or TRBV6-3 combines with J gene TRBJ2-7; D ambiguous. Germline lookup yields CDR1 MNHEY and CDR2 SVGEGT. This CDR3 has 13 residues. The germline V and J ends were trimmed by 0 bases and 2 bases, with 5 bases remaining between them. The CDR3 region is CASSYSLAYEQYF. In nucleotides, the CDR3 is TGTGCCAGCAGTTACTCTTTAGCCTACGAGCAGTACTTC.

The chain carries TRBV10-1 and TRBJ1-5, with no clear D. Trimming stripped 2 bases from V and 11 bases from J, with 13 bases between. CDR1 and CDR2 from the germline V gene are WNHNN and SYGVQD (reference sequence). The CDR3 runs to 13 residues. The CDR3 protein is CASSEDRAGTQHF. The CDR3 bases are TGCGCCAGCAGTGAGGACCGGGCGGGGACCCAGCATTTT.

This chain joins TRBV2 and TRBJ2-3; the D is unclear. CDR3 length: 12 amino acids. Between the trimmed V and J ends, which lost 6 bases and 2 bases, there was a span of 6 bases. CDR1 and CDR2 from the germline V gene are SNHLY and FYNNEI. CDR3 coding DNA: TGTGCCAGCAGACCTAACACAGATACGCAGTATTTT. This codes for CASRPNTDTQYF.

This clone was seen a single time. The chain recombines TRBV5-4 with TRBJ2-5; TRBD1 matches at 8 bases. Germline trimming cut 3 bases from V and 1 base from J; bases unmatched to any gene: 2. CDR3 length: 14 amino acids. Germline V gene data show CDR1 as SGHNT and CDR2 as YYREEE (reference sequence). CDR3 in amino acids: CASSSQGAQETQYF. The CDR3 nucleotides are TGTGCCAGCAGCTCTCAGGGGGCCCAAGAGACCCAGTACTTC.

This clone has a handful of counts. The chain joins TRBV5-1 to TRBJ2-1; D is perhaps TRBD2 (6 bases). Per the germline V gene, CDR1 is SGHRS and CDR2 is YFSETQ. The CDR3 is 15 amino acids. Trimming cost V 5 bases and J 5 bases, with 17 bases left between them. As DNA, the CDR3 is TGCGCCAGCAGTATTAGACTAGAAGGGGACAATGAGCAGTTCTTC. It specifies CASSIRLEGDNEQFF.